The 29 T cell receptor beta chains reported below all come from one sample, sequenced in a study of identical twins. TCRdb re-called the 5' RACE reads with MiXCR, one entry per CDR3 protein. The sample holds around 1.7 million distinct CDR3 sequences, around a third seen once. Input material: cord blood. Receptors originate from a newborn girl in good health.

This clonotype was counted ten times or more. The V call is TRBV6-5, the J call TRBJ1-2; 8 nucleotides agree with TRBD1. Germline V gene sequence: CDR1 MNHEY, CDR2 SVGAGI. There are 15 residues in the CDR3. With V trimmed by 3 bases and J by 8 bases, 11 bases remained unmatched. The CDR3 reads CASSYIKNRGYGYTF. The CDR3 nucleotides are TGTGCCAGCAGTTATATCAAGAACAGGGGGTACGGCTACACCTTC.

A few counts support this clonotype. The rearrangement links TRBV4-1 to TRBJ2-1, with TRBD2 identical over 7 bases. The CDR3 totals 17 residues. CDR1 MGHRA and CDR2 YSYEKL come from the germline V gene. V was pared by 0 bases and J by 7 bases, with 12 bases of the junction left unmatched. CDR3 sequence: CASSQDPTSSGENEQFF. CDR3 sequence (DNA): TGCGCCAGCAGCCAAGATCCTACCTCGAGCGGGGAGAATGAGCAGTTCTTC.

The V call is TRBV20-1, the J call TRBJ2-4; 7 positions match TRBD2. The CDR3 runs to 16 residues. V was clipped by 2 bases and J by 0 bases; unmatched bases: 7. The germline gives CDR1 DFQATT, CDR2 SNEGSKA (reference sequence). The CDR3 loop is CSARLRAGIAKNIQYF. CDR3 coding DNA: TGCAGTGCTAGACTTAGAGCGGGGATAGCCAAAAACATTCAGTACTTC.

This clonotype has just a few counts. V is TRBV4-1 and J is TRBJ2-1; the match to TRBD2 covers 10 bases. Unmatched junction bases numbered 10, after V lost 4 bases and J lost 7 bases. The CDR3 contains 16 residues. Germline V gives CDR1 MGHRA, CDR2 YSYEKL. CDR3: CASSPTGTSVRNEQFF. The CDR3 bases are TGCGCCAGCAGCCCTACCGGGACTAGCGTTCGTAATGAGCAGTTCTTC.

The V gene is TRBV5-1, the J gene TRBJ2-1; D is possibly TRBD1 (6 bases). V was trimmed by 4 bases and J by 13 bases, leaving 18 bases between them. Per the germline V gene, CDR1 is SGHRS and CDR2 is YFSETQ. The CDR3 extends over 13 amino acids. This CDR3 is CASSPNREETQFF. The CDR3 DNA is TGCGCCAGCAGCCCTAACAGGGAAGAGACCCAGTTCTTC. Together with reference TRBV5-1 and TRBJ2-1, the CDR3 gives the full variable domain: KAGVTQTPRYLIKTRGQQVTLSCSPISGHRSVSWYQQTPGQGLQFLFEYFSETQRNKGNFPGRFSGRQFSNSRSEMNVSTLELGDSALYLCASSPNREETQFFGPGTRLTVL.

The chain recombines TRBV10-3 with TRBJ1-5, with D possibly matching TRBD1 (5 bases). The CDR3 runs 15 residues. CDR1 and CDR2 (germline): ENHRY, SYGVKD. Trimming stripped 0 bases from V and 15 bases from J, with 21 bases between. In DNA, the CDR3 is TGTGCCATCAGTGAGTCGACATACAGGCGATCAATCTTGCATTTT. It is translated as CAISESTYRRSILHF.

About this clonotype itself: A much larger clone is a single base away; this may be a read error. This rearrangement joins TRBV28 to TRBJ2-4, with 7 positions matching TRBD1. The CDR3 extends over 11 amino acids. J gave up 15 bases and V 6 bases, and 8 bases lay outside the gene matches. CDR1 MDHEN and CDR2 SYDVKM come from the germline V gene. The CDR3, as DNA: TGTGCCAGCAGCCGATCAGGACAGGCGTACTTC. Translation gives CASSRSGQAYF.

The CDR3 here is CASSLGRISNQPQHF. CDR3 in DNA: TGTGCCAGCTCTCTCGGACGGATTAGCAATCAGCCCCAGCATTTT. The chain couples TRBV18 to TRBJ1-5; D remains ambiguous. The CDR3 is made up of 15 amino acids. Germline V gene sequence: CDR1 KGHSH, CDR2 LQKENI. V lost 6 bases to trimming and J lost 0 bases, with 12 bases between them.

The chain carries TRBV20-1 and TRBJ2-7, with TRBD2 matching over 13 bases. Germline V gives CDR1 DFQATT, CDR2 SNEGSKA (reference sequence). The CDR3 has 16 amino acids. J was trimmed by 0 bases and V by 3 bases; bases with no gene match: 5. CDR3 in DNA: TGCAGTGCTAGCGGGACTAGCGGGATGAGCTCCTACGAGCAGTACTTC. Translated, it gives CSASGTSGMSSYEQYF.

The CDR3 DNA reads TGTGCCAGCAGCTTACCCGGGACTAGCGGACACAATGAGCAGTTCTTC. Translating gives CASSLPGTSGHNEQFF. The J gene is TRBJ2-1, the V gene TRBV5-4; the match to TRBD2 covers 11 bases. CDR3 length: 16 residues. V was clipped by 2 bases and J by 5 bases; unmatched bases: 6. Germline assignment: CDR1 SGHNT and CDR2 YYREEE (reference sequence).

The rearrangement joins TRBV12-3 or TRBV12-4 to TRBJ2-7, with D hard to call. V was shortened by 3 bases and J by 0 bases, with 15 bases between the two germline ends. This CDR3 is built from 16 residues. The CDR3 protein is CASSFRTLGNSYEQYF. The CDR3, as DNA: TGTGCCAGCAGTTTTAGAACCTTAGGTAACTCCTACGAGCAGTACTTC.

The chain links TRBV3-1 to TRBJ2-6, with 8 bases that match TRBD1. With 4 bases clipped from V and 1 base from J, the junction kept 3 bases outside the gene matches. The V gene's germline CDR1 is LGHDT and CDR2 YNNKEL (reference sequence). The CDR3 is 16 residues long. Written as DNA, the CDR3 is TGTGCCAGCAGCCGGGACAGGATTTCTGGGGCCAACGTCCTGACTTTC. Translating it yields CASSRDRISGANVLTF.

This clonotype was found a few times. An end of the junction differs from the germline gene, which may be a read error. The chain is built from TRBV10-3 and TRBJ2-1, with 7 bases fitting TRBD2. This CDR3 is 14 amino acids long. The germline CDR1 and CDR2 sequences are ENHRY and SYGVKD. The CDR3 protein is CAISDAGADNERFF. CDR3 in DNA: TGTGCCATCAGTGATGCGGGAGCGGACAATGAGCGGTTCTTC.

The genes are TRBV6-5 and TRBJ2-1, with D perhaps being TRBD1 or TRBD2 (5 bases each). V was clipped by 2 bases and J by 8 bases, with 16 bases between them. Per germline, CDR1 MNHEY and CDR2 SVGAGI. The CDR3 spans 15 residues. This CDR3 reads CASSYASGQSDEQFF. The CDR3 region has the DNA TGTGCCAGCAGTTACGCGTCGGGGCAGAGCGATGAGCAGTTCTTC.

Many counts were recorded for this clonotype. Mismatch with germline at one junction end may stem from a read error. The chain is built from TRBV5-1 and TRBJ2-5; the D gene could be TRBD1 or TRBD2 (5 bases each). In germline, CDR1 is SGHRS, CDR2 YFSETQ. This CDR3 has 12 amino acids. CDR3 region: CASSSRGETQYF. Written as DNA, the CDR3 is TGTGCCAGCAGTTCCCGGGGCGAGACCCAGTACTTC.

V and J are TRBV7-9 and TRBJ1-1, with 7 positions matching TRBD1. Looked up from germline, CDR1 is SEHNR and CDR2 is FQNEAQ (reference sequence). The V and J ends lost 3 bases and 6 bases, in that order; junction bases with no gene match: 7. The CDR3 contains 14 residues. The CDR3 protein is CASSLNRGSPEAFF. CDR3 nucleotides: TGTGCCAGCAGCTTGAACAGGGGCAGCCCTGAAGCTTTCTTT.

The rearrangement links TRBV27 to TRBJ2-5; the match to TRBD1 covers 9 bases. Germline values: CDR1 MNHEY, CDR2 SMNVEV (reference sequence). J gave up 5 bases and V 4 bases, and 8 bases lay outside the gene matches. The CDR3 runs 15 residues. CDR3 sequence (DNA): TGTGCCAGCAGTTCCTACAGGGGGCTGTTGGAGACCCAGTACTTC. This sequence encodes CASSSYRGLLETQYF.

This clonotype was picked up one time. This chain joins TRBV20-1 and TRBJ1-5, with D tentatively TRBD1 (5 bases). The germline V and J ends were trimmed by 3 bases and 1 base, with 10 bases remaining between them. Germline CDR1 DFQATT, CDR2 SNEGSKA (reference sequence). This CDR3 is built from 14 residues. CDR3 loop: CSASTGRSNQPQHF. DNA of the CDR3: TGCAGTGCTAGTACAGGAAGGAGCAATCAGCCCCAGCATTTT.

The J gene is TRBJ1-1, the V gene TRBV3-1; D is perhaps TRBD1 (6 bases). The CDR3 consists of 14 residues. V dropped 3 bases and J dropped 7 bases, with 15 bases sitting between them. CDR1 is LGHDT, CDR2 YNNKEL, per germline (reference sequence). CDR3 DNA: TGTGCCAGCAGCCAGATTCAGGGGCGGAATGAAGCTTTCTTT. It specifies CASSQIQGRNEAFF.

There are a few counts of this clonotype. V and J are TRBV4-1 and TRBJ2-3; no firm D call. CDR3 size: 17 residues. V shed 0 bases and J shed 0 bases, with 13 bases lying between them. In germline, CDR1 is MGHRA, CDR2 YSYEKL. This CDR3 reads CASSQEHYSPSTDTQYF. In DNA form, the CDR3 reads TGCGCCAGCAGCCAAGAACACTACTCCCCTAGCACAGATACGCAGTATTTT.

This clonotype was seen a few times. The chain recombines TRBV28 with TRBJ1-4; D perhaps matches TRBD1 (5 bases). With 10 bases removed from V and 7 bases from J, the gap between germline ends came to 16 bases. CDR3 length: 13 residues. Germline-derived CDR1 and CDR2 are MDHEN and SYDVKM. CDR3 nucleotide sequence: TGTGCCACCAGCGACAGTGGACCTGAAAAACTGTTTTTT. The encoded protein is CATSDSGPEKLFF. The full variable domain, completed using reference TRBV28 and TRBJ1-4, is DVKVTQSSRYLVKRTGEKVFLECVQDMDHENMFWYRQDPGLGLRLIYFSYDVKMKEKGDIPEGYSVSREKKERFSLILESASTNQTSMYLCATSDSGPEKLFFGSGTQLSVL.

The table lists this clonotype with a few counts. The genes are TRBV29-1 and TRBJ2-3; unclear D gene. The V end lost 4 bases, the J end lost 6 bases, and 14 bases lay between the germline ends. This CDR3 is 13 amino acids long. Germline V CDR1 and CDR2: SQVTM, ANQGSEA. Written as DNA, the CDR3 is TGCAGCGTTGTCCGGGCCTCTGGGGATACGCAGTATTTT. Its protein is CSVVRASGDTQYF.

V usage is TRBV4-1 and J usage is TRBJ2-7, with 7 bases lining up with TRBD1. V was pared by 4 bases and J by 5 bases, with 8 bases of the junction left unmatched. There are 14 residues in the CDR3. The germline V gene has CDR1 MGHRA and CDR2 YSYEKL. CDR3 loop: CASSLFDRDDEQYF. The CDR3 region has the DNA TGCGCCAGCAGCCTCTTCGACAGGGACGACGAGCAGTACTTC.

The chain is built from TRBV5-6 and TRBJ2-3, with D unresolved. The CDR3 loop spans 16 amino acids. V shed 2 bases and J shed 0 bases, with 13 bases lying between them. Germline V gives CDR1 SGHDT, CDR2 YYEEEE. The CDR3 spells CASSFLISDSTDTQYF. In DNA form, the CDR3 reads TGTGCCAGCAGCTTTTTAATCTCGGACAGCACAGATACGCAGTATTTT.

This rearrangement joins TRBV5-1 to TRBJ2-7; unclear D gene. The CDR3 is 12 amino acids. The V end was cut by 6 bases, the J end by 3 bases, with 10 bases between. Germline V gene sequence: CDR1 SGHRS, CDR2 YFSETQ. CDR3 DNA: TGCGCCAGCAAATTGCAGGACTACGAGCAGTACTTC. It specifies CASKLQDYEQYF.

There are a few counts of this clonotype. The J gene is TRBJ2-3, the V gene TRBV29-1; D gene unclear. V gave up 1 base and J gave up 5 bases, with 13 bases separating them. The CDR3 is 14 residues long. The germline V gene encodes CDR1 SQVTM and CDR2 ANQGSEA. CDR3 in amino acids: CSVEAKGAKDTQYF. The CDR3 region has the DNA TGCAGCGTTGAAGCCAAAGGCGCGAAAGATACGCAGTATTTT.

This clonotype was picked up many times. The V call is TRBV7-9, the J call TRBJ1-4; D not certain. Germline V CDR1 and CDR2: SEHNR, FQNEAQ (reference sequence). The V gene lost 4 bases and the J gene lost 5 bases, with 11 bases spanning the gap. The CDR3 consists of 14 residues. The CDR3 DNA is TGTGCCAGCAGCTCGAAGGCGGCAAATGAAAAACTGTTTTTT. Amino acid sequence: CASSSKAANEKLFF.

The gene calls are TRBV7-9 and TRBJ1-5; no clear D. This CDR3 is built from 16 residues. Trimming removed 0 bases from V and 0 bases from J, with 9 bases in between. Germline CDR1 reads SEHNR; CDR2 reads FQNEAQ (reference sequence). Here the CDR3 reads CASSLAGGDSNQPQHF. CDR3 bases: TGTGCCAGCAGCTTAGCTGGCGGGGATAGCAATCAGCCCCAGCATTTT.

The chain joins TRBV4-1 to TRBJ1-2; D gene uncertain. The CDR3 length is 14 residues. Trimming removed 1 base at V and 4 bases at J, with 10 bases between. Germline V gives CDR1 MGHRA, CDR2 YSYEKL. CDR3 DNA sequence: TGCGCCAGCAGCCAAGTTAACAGCCCCTATGGCTACACCTTC. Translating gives CASSQVNSPYGYTF.